These 27 T cell receptor beta chains share one sample of origin, sequenced in a study of cytomegalovirus exposure and HLA in healthy donors. The primer mix had 60 Vbeta and 13 Jbeta primers. Clones were sequenced by immunoSEQ multiplex PCR, and TCRdb holds only the in-frame ones, with some missing. This table has over 85,000 clones, nearly 80% appearing once. Input material: PBMCs. The receptors come from a woman aged 30 to 39 in good health and CMV-seronegative.

The rearrangement links TRBV28 to TRBJ2-5; D possibly corresponds to TRBD1 (6 bases). Between the trimmed V and J ends, which lost 5 bases and 4 bases, there was a span of 14 bases. This CDR3 has 14 amino acids. Germline V gene data show CDR1 as MDHEN and CDR2 as SYDVKM. The CDR3 region is CASSVTGPPETQYF. As DNA, the CDR3 is TGTGCCAGCAGTGTAACAGGGCCTCCAGAGACCCAGTACTTC. Variable domain in full (rest from reference TRBV28 and TRBJ2-5): DVKVTQSSRYLVKRTGEKVFLECVQDMDHENMFWYRQDPGLGLRLIYFSYDVKMKEKGDIPEGYSVSREKKERFSLILESASTNQTSMYLCASSVTGPPETQYFGPGTRLLVL.

CDR3 DNA sequence: TGCGCCAGCAGCTCGCGACAGGGGGCGAACACTGAAGCTTTCTTT. Translated, it gives CASSSRQGANTEAFF. This chain connects TRBV4-1 to TRBJ1-1, with 10 bases that match TRBD1. The trim removed 5 bases at V and 1 base at J, leaving 4 bases unmatched. The V gene's germline CDR1 is MGHRA and CDR2 YSYEKL. CDR3 length equals 15 residues.

The chain links TRBV6-4 to TRBJ2-1; TRBD2 aligns across 11 bases. Germline V gene data show CDR1 as MRHNA and CDR2 as SNTAGT. The junction had 5 bases not matched to a gene; V was cut back by 3 bases and J by 7 bases. The CDR3 runs to 15 residues. CDR3 residues: CASSETSGSSNEQFF. The CDR3 bases are TGTGCCAGCAGTGAAACTAGCGGGAGTTCGAATGAGCAGTTCTTC.

The chain joins TRBV27 to TRBJ2-2; the D gene is possibly TRBD2 (6 bases). The germline V gene has CDR1 MNHEY and CDR2 SMNVEV (reference sequence). The V end lost 2 bases, the J end lost 5 bases, and 30 bases lay between the germline ends. The CDR3 is made up of 21 amino acids. The CDR3 region is CASSLQEVGELAPFRTGELFF. In nucleotides, the CDR3 is TGTGCCAGCAGTTTACAGGAGGTTGGGGAACTAGCCCCATTTCGAACCGGGGAGCTGTTTTTT.

The chain joins TRBV28 to TRBJ1-5; no firm D call. Germline V gene lookup returns CDR1 MDHEN and CDR2 SYDVKM. The CDR3 consists of 11 residues. Trimming removed 6 bases from V and 8 bases from J, with 8 bases in between. The CDR3 loop reads CASRGGEPQHF. CDR3 DNA: TGTGCCAGCAGGGGTGGAGAGCCCCAGCATTTT.

The chain has TRBV5-6 and TRBJ1-2, with D perhaps TRBD1 (5 bases). Germline V gene data show CDR1 as SGHDT and CDR2 as YYEEEE. The CDR3 extends over 15 amino acids. The V end lost 2 bases, the J end lost 6 bases, and 17 bases lay between the germline ends. CDR3 region: CASSFLSGYSNGYTF. The DNA for the CDR3 is TGTGCCAGCAGCTTTTTGTCAGGGTACTCCAATGGCTACACCTTC.

The CDR3, as DNA: TGCGCCAGCAGCTTCACAGGGCGGAATCAGCCCCAGCATTTT. It is translated as CASSFTGRNQPQHF. The rearrangement uses TRBV5-1 and TRBJ1-5; D perhaps matches TRBD1 (6 bases). Germline V gene data show CDR1 as SGHRS and CDR2 as YFSETQ. V was pared by 2 bases and J by 4 bases, with 10 bases between. This CDR3 comprises 14 residues. The full variable domain, its missing parts supplied by reference TRBV5-1 and TRBJ1-5, is KAGVTQTPRYLIKTRGQQVTLSCSPISGHRSVSWYQQTPGQGLQFLFEYFSETQRNKGNFPGRFSGRQFSNSRSEMNVSTLELGDSALYLCASSFTGRNQPQHFGDGTRLSIL.

The chain carries TRBV2 and TRBJ1-1; 12 bases are shared with TRBD1. Germline CDR1 SNHLY, CDR2 FYNNEI. V dropped 5 bases and J dropped 4; count of bases not matched to a gene: 5. This CDR3 spans 15 amino acids. The CDR3 sequence: CASSRDRGLGTEAFF. CDR3 DNA sequence: TGTGCCAGCAGTCGGGACAGGGGGCTGGGCACTGAAGCTTTCTTT.

The V and J genes are TRBV9 and TRBJ2-5, with 7 nucleotides matching TRBD2. CDR1 is SGDLS and CDR2 is YYNGEE in the germline V gene. The junction had 7 bases not matched to a gene; V was cut back by 0 bases and J by 5 bases. The CDR3 runs to 15 residues. CDR3 in DNA: TGTGCCAGCAGCGTAGCCGGGGGGAGCGGGGAGACCCAGTACTTC. It codes for CASSVAGGSGETQYF.

The rearrangement links TRBV7-2 to TRBJ1-4; perhaps TRBD1 as D (6 bases). This CDR3 is 18 amino acids long. V lost 1 base to trimming and J lost 8 bases, with 23 bases between them. CDR1 is SGHTA, CDR2 FQGNSA, per germline. The CDR3 nucleotides are TGTGCCAGCAGCTTAGTTAGCCCACAGGGACGAAGTTGGGAAAAACTGTTTTTT. It translates to CASSLVSPQGRSWEKLFF.

This clone was detected a few times. Other DNA sequences from this sample encode an identical CDR3 as well. The rearrangement joins TRBV5-1 to TRBJ2-5; TRBD1 matches 9 bases. The CDR3 runs to 14 residues. The germline gives CDR1 SGHRS, CDR2 YFSETQ. The trim removed 4 bases at V and 2 bases at J, leaving 3 bases unmatched. The CDR3 spells CASSLGQGQETQYF. CDR3 nucleotide sequence: TGCGCCAGCAGCCTAGGACAGGGGCAAGAGACCCAGTACTTC. Complete variable domain (other parts from reference TRBV5-1 and TRBJ2-5): KAGVTQTPRYLIKTRGQQVTLSCSPISGHRSVSWYQQTPGQGLQFLFEYFSETQRNKGNFPGRFSGRQFSNSRSEMNVSTLELGDSALYLCASSLGQGQETQYFGPGTRLLVL.

This clone has a single count. The rearrangement uses TRBV9 and TRBJ2-7; 9 bases match TRBD2. Germline V lookup: CDR1 SGDLS, CDR2 YYNGEE. V lost 0 bases, J lost 5 bases, and 3 bases stayed unmatched. The CDR3 runs 14 residues. The CDR3: CASSVGRGGNEQYF. The CDR3 coding sequence is TGTGCCAGCAGCGTAGGGCGGGGGGGTAACGAGCAGTACTTC.

The V gene is TRBV30, the J gene TRBJ2-2; D may be TRBD2 (5 bases). This CDR3 region has 13 residues. The ends were cut back, 4 bases at V and 4 bases at J, with 10 bases in the middle. The V gene's germline CDR1 is GTSNPN and CDR2 SVGIG (reference sequence). CDR3 sequence (DNA): TGTGCCTGGACCATTAGCGCCACCGGGGAGCTGTTTTTT. Translating it yields CAWTISATGELFF.

This chain links TRBV4-1 with TRBJ1-6; D gene uncertain. V lost 1 base to trimming and J lost 6 bases, with 7 bases between them. CDR3 length: 14 amino acids. Germline loops: CDR1 MGHRA, CDR2 YSYEKL. The CDR3 sequence: CASSQGHGNSPLHF. CDR3 sequence (DNA): TGCGCCAGCAGCCAAGGGCATGGTAATTCACCCCTCCACTTT.

The chain combines TRBV30 with TRBJ2-1, with D tentatively TRBD2 (6 bases). Germline loops: CDR1 GTSNPN, CDR2 SVGIG (reference sequence). The CDR3 extends over 14 amino acids. Trimming left V 0 bases short and J 4 bases short, with 10 bases between. CDR3 protein: CAWSVGRDYNEQFF. The DNA for the CDR3 is TGTGCCTGGAGTGTAGGGCGGGATTACAATGAGCAGTTCTTC.

The sample holds a few counts of this clone. The rearrangement uses TRBV29-1 and TRBJ1-5; TRBD1 might be the D (6 bases). With 6 bases removed from V and 3 bases from J, the gap between germline ends came to 18 bases. This CDR3 is built from 15 residues. The germline V gene encodes CDR1 SQVTM and CDR2 ANQGSEA. This chain's CDR3 is CSVMSGVGDNQPQHF. The CDR3, as DNA: TGCAGCGTCATGTCAGGGGTCGGAGACAATCAGCCCCAGCATTTT.

J is TRBJ1-5 and V is TRBV5-1; TRBD1 might be the D (6 bases). The CDR3 sequence is 13 residues long. V lost 1 base and J 4 bases, leaving 6 bases between the germline ends. Looked up from germline, CDR1 is SGHRS and CDR2 is YFSETQ. This chain's CDR3 is CASSLRGNQPQHF. The DNA for the CDR3 is TGCGCCAGCAGCTTGAGGGGGAATCAGCCCCAGCATTTT.

The rearrangement joins TRBV18 to TRBJ2-1; 9 nucleotides align to TRBD2. This CDR3 contains 15 residues. V lost 3 bases, J lost 6 bases, and 6 bases stayed unmatched. Germline CDR1 is KGHSH and CDR2 is LQKENI. The CDR3: CASSPPRGGSNEQFF. CDR3 DNA: TGTGCCAGCTCACCCCCGCGGGGGGGAAGCAATGAGCAGTTCTTC.

The V gene is TRBV5-1, the J gene TRBJ1-5; D remains ambiguous. Germline V gives CDR1 SGHRS, CDR2 YFSETQ. The CDR3 spans 14 residues. V was shortened by 0 bases and J by 6 bases, with 10 bases between the two germline ends. The CDR3 nucleotides read TGCGCCAGCAGCTTGGAAGGTAGCTCTCAGCCCCAGCATTTT. Its protein product is CASSLEGSSQPQHF.

The chain links TRBV4-2 to TRBJ2-5; TRBD2 aligns across 12 bases. V trimming: 6 bases; J trimming: 3 bases; junction bases outside the gene matches: 5. Germline assignment: CDR1 LGHNA and CDR2 YNFKEQ. The CDR3 is 15 residues long. DNA for the CDR3: TGTGCCAGCAGGGCTAGCGGGGGGGTGGAAGAGACCCAGTACTTC. Protein: CASRASGGVEETQYF.

The chain couples TRBV10-1 to TRBJ1-4, with unresolved D. This CDR3 is built from 19 residues. Germline CDR1 WNHNN, CDR2 SYGVQD (reference sequence). With 2 bases removed from V and 1 base from J, the gap between germline ends came to 20 bases. The CDR3, as DNA: TGCGCCAGCAGTGAGCCAACAACGAGGGATGGGGTAACTAATGAAAAACTGTTTTTT. Protein sequence: CASSEPTTRDGVTNEKLFF.

The chain recombines TRBV4-2 with TRBJ2-3; the D gene is possibly TRBD1 (6 bases). The CDR3 totals 13 residues. The germline CDR1 and CDR2 sequences are LGHNA and YNFKEQ. Trimming cost V 4 bases and J 11 bases, with 16 bases left between them. CDR3 sequence reads: CASSPGGLPMQYF. The CDR3 DNA follows: TGTGCCAGCAGCCCTGGGGGCCTGCCGATGCAGTATTTT.

The chain joins TRBV9 to TRBJ2-3; 10 bases line up with TRBD1. Germline-derived CDR1 and CDR2 are SGDLS and YYNGEE. There are 16 residues in the CDR3. Trimming at V came to 2 bases and at J to 3 bases, leaving 6 bases not matched to a gene. The CDR3 protein is CASSVAGTGVTDTQYF. CDR3 DNA: TGTGCCAGCAGCGTCGCTGGGACAGGGGTAACAGATACGCAGTATTTT.

The V and J genes are TRBV4-3 and TRBJ2-5; 10 positions agree with TRBD2. V lost 1 base and J lost 4; bases outside the gene matches: 6. Germline V gene lookup returns CDR1 LGHNA and CDR2 YSLEER. The length of the CDR3 is 16 residues. In DNA form, the CDR3 reads TGCGCCAGCAGCCAAGTTCTAGCGGGGGCGGGAGAGACCCAGTACTTC. It encodes CASSQVLAGAGETQYF.

The CDR3 bases are TGTGCCAGCAGTTACTCGAATAGCTTACGCCACGAGCAGTACTTC. It yields the protein CASSYSNSLRHEQYF. V is TRBV6-5 and J is TRBJ2-7; D not resolved. Trimming shortened V by 0 bases and J by 5 bases, and 14 bases separated the two germline ends. CDR3 length: 15 amino acids. CDR1 is MNHEY, CDR2 SVGAGI, per germline.

The CDR3 bases are TGCGCCAGCAGCCAAGACGCCGACAGGGCAAAATATGGCTACACCTTC. It yields the protein CASSQDADRAKYGYTF. The rearrangement uses TRBV4-3 and TRBJ1-2, with 7 bases aligning to TRBD1. In germline, CDR1 is LGHNA, CDR2 YSLEER. The junction had 9 bases not matched to a gene; V was cut back by 0 bases and J by 5 bases. CDR3 length equals 16 residues.

CDR3 residues: CAWSVRRGTYEQYF. In DNA, the CDR3 is TGTGCCTGGAGTGTTCGAAGGGGGACCTACGAGCAGTACTTC. This chain joins TRBV30 and TRBJ2-7, with a weak D call TRBD1 (6 bases). Germline V gene sequence: CDR1 GTSNPN, CDR2 SVGIG (reference sequence). Trimming removed 0 bases at V and 2 bases at J, with 11 bases between. The CDR3 runs 14 residues.